Listed below are T cell receptor beta chains from one sample, sequenced in a study of beta chain features in type 1 diabetes. The data were produced by immunoSEQ multiplex PCR, yet TCRdb's version contains in-frame clones alone and is incomplete. This repertoire shows 620,000 or so clones, around 16% found once; its top ten account for approximately 0.099%. The sequenced sample was naive CD4+ T cells from blood. The receptors were gathered from a man aged 18 to 35 in good health. Both conserved end residues are part of each CDR3. Each record gives: CDR3 length, clone size, D gene, J gene, V gene, CDR3 DNA, CDR3 protein. The D gene is left open where the match is weak. Rows may omit the clone size; those that give it use once, few, many or a size class.

len: 14; abundance: few; d_gene: NA; j_gene: TRBJ1-3; v_gene: TRBV7-6; CDR3nt: TGTGCCAGCAGCTTAGCCGTAGAAGGAAACACCATATATTTT; CDR3aa: CASSLAVEGNTIYF
len: 16; abundance: NA; d_gene: NA; j_gene: TRBJ1-4; v_gene: TRBV7-2; CDR3nt: TGTGCCAGCAGCTTATTCAGCGGGCTAACTAATGAAAAACTGTTTTTT; CDR3aa: CASSLFSGLTNEKLFF
len: 14; abundance: few; d_gene: NA; j_gene: TRBJ2-1; v_gene: TRBV5-1; CDR3nt: TGCGCCAGCAGCTGGCTAGCAAAAAAGAGGGAGCAGTTCTTC; CDR3aa: CASSWLAKKREQFF
len: 15; abundance: few; d_gene: TRBD1; j_gene: TRBJ1-2; v_gene: TRBV6-5; CDR3nt: TGTGCCAGCAGACGGGACAGGGAGGGTGCCTATGGCTACACCTTC; CDR3aa: CASRRDREGAYGYTF
len: 9; abundance: many; d_gene: NA; j_gene: TRBJ1-4; v_gene: TRBV23-1; CDR3nt: TGCGCCAGGGGACCCCTACTGTTTTTT; CDR3aa: CARGPLLFF
len: 16; abundance: few; d_gene: TRBD2; j_gene: TRBJ2-3; v_gene: TRBV27; CDR3nt: TGTGCCAGCAGTTTTGGTAGCGGGCGATCCACAGATACGCAGTATTTT; CDR3aa: CASSFGSGRSTDTQYF
len: 18; abundance: few; d_gene: TRBD1; j_gene: TRBJ2-6; v_gene: TRBV19; CDR3nt: TGTGCCAGTAGTCCGAAGGGACAGGGTCGACCTGGGGCCAACGTCCTGACTTTC; CDR3aa: CASSPKGQGRPGANVLTF
len: 14; abundance: few; d_gene: NA; j_gene: TRBJ2-2; v_gene: TRBV9; CDR3nt: TGTGCCAGCAGCGCCCCCTACTGGAGCGGGGAGCTGTTTTTT; CDR3aa: CASSAPYWSGELFF
len: 15; abundance: few; d_gene: TRBD1; j_gene: TRBJ2-7; v_gene: TRBV4-1; CDR3nt: TGCGCCAGCAGCCAAGTTCGGGCCCAGGGGGCCGAGCAGTACTTC; CDR3aa: CASSQVRAQGAEQYF
len: 13; abundance: few; d_gene: NA; j_gene: TRBJ2-7; v_gene: TRBV4-3; CDR3nt: TGCGCCAGCAGCCGGAGTACCTCCTACGAGCAGTACTTC; CDR3aa: CASSRSTSYEQYF
len: 17; abundance: few; d_gene: NA; j_gene: TRBJ2-4; v_gene: TRBV10-1; CDR3nt: TGCGCCAGCAGTGCCCTCGGCAGAGAGCTAGCCAAAAACATTCAGTACTTC; CDR3aa: CASSALGRELAKNIQYF
len: 13; abundance: few; d_gene: NA; j_gene: TRBJ2-7; v_gene: TRBV7-2; CDR3nt: TGTGCCAGCAGCCCGAATGGACCGCGAGCGCAGTACTTC; CDR3aa: CASSPNGPRAQYF
len: 15; abundance: NA; d_gene: NA; j_gene: TRBJ1-2; v_gene: TRBV19; CDR3nt: TGTGCCAGTAGTATAGATTATGGGCAGAACTATGGCTACACCTTC; CDR3aa: CASSIDYGQNYGYTF
len: 17; abundance: NA; d_gene: NA; j_gene: TRBJ1-2; v_gene: TRBV28; CDR3nt: TGTGCCAGCAGTTTATCAGGCAGGGAACACACTAACTATGGCTACACCTTC; CDR3aa: CASSLSGREHTNYGYTF
len: 13; abundance: NA; d_gene: NA; j_gene: TRBJ2-7; v_gene: TRBV4-1; CDR3nt: TGCGCCAGCAGCCCTCTTCATCTGAACGAGCAGTACTTC; CDR3aa: CASSPLHLNEQYF
len: 15; abundance: NA; d_gene: TRBD1; j_gene: TRBJ2-7; v_gene: TRBV7-6; CDR3nt: TGTGCCAGCAGCCCTGCCTGGGACAGAGTGAACGAGCAGTACTTC; CDR3aa: CASSPAWDRVNEQYF
len: 13; abundance: NA; d_gene: TRBD1; j_gene: TRBJ1-2; v_gene: TRBV28; CDR3nt: TGTGCCAGCAGTTCGGGACAGCAATATGGCTACACCTTC; CDR3aa: CASSSGQQYGYTF
len: 12; abundance: NA; d_gene: NA; j_gene: TRBJ1-2; v_gene: TRBV28; CDR3nt: TGTGCCAGCAGGCAAACAGGGTTTGGCTACACCTTC; CDR3aa: CASRQTGFGYTF
len: 15; abundance: NA; d_gene: TRBD1; j_gene: TRBJ1-2; v_gene: TRBV7-2; CDR3nt: TGTGCCAGCAGGAAGACAGGGGGCGCTAACTATGGCTACACCTTC; CDR3aa: CASRKTGGANYGYTF
len: 14; abundance: few; d_gene: TRBD1; j_gene: TRBJ2-3; v_gene: TRBV6-5; CDR3nt: TGTGCCAGCGCCCCAGGACAGGGCACAGATACGCAGTATTTT; CDR3aa: CASAPGQGTDTQYF
len: 15; abundance: NA; d_gene: NA; j_gene: TRBJ1-2; v_gene: TRBV25-1; CDR3nt: TGTGCCAGCAGTGCCGCGGACCGCCCCCTTGGTGGCTACACCTTC; CDR3aa: CASSAADRPLGGYTF
len: 15; abundance: NA; d_gene: TRBD1; j_gene: TRBJ2-3; v_gene: TRBV27; CDR3nt: TGTGCCAGCAGACACAGGGGAGAGAGCACAGATACGCAGTATTTT; CDR3aa: CASRHRGESTDTQYF
len: 14; abundance: few; d_gene: NA; j_gene: TRBJ1-5; v_gene: TRBV7-2; CDR3nt: TGTGCCAGCAGCTTTCTCGGCAGAAATCAGCCCCAGCATTTT; CDR3aa: CASSFLGRNQPQHF
len: 17; abundance: NA; d_gene: TRBD2; j_gene: TRBJ2-2; v_gene: TRBV18; CDR3nt: TGTGCCAGCTCACCCCGTGGACTAGCGGCCAACACCGGGGAGCTGTTTTTT; CDR3aa: CASSPRGLAANTGELFF
len: 12; abundance: NA; d_gene: NA; j_gene: TRBJ2-7; v_gene: TRBV28; CDR3nt: TGTGCCAGCAGTAGACAGGTCTTCGAGCAGTACTTC; CDR3aa: CASSRQVFEQYF
len: 17; abundance: few; d_gene: NA; j_gene: TRBJ1-6; v_gene: TRBV4-3; CDR3nt: TGCGCCAGCAGCCAAGGGTTTTGGGAGGGCCGGAATTCACCCCTCCACTTT; CDR3aa: CASSQGFWEGRNSPLHF
len: 15; abundance: NA; d_gene: TRBD2; j_gene: TRBJ2-7; v_gene: TRBV5-4; CDR3nt: TGTGCCAGCAACCAAGCGGGAGGGCCCTCCTACGAGCAGTACTTC; CDR3aa: CASNQAGGPSYEQYF